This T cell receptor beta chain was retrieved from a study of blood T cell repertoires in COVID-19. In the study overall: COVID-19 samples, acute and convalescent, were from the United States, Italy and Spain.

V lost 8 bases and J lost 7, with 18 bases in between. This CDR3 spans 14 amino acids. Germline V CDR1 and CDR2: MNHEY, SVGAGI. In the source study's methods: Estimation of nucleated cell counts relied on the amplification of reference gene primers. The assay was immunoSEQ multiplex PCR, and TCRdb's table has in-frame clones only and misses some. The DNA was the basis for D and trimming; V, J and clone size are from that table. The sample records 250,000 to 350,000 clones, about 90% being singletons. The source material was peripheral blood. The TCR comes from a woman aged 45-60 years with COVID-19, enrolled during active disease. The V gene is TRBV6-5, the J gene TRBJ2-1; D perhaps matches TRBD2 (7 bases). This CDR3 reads CASGPKGGGNEQFF. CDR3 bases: TGTGCCAGCGGGCCTAAAGGGGGGGGGAATGAGCAGTTCTTC.